This T cell receptor beta chain was documented in a study of T-cell reconstitution after alpha-beta-depleted transplantation in children. This clonotype was recorded a few times. This CDR3 region has 17 residues. Per the germline V gene, CDR1 is SGHKS and CDR2 is YYEKEE (reference sequence). Trimming took 1 base from V and 4 from J, leaving 20 bases between them. Unique molecular identifiers were built into the TCRbeta library. TCRdb reprocessed the PCR reads via MiXCR and lists one record per CDR3 protein. The sample records hundreds of thousands of distinct CDR3 sequences, over 15% being singletons.

The sequence derives from a human donor who donated a stem cell graft to a child with acute myeloid leukemia. The material was PBMCs from the stem cell graft donor, obtained from the stem cell graft. V gene TRBV5-5 combines with J gene TRBJ1-2; possibly TRBD1 for D (6 bases). The CDR3 loop reads CASSLTPGGDIIYGYTF. CDR3 bases: TGTGCCAGCAGCTTGACCCCCGGGGGCGATATCATCTATGGCTACACCTTC. The full variable domain, with the rest looked up from reference TRBV5-5 and TRBJ1-2, is DAGVTQSPTHLIKTRGQQVTLRCSPISGHKSVSWYQQVLGQGPQFIFQYYEKEERGRGNFPDRFSARQFPNYSSELNVNALLLGDSALYLCASSLTPGGDIIYGYTFGSGTRLTVV.